Listed here are 30 T cell receptor beta chains from one sample, sequenced in a study of Graves' ophthalmopathy and Graves' hyperthyroidism. For repertoire sequencing, the TCR beta CDR3 regions were amplified from RNA transcripts. Second-round multiplex PCR came after first-round RT-PCR with HTBI primers. TCRdb fed the multiplex PCR reads into MiXCR, producing one record per CDR3 protein. The data contain about 500,000 distinct CDR3 sequences, around an eighth of them seen just once; the ten biggest clones take up about a tenth. The sample taken for sequencing was blood. The receptors shown here come from a woman in her thirties with Graves' ophthalmopathy.

A note on this clonotype: At one boundary the junction diverges from the germline segment, which might be a read error. J is TRBJ1-5 and V is TRBV6-2 or TRBV6-3, with D maybe TRBD1 (5 bases). The CDR3 runs 16 residues. CDR1 is MNHEY and CDR2 is SVGEGT in the germline V gene. The CDR3 protein is CASSYETAYSNRPQHF. In nucleotides, the CDR3 is TGTGCCAGCAGTTACGAGACAGCCTATAGCAATCGGCCCCAGCATTTT.

This clonotype was observed many times. The chain recombines TRBV28 with TRBJ1-2, with TRBD1 as a possible D gene (5 bases). Trimming removed 6 bases from V and 5 bases from J, with 10 bases in between. The CDR3 is made up of 12 amino acids. The germline V gene has CDR1 MDHEN and CDR2 SYDVKM. The CDR3 loop reads CASRGELYGYTF. The CDR3 nucleotides read TGTGCCAGCAGGGGGGAGTTATATGGCTACACCTTC.

This clonotype was picked up many times. The V and J genes are TRBV12-3 or TRBV12-4 and TRBJ2-7, with 7 positions matching TRBD2. After removal of 6 bases from V and 5 bases from J, the junction contained 10 bases not matched to a gene. The CDR3 is made up of 14 amino acids. CDR3 bases: TGTGCCAGCAGCTGGAGTTGGGGGGGAGACGAGCAGTACTTC. Translated: CASSWSWGGDEQYF.

This clonotype was seen a single time. The chain employs TRBV20-1 and TRBJ1-1; tentative D call: TRBD1 (5 bases). V was pared by 6 bases and J by 5 bases, with 10 bases between. Germline-derived CDR1 and CDR2 are DFQATT and SNEGSKA (reference sequence). The CDR3 is 11 amino acids. The CDR3 DNA reads TGCAGTGCCCAGGGATGGACTGAAGCTTTCTTT. This gives the protein CSAQGWTEAFF.

In its sample, this clonotype was seen many times. V is TRBV27 and J is TRBJ1-2; D remains ambiguous. The germline V and J ends were trimmed by 3 bases and 8 bases, with 13 bases remaining between them. The germline gives CDR1 MNHEY, CDR2 SMNVEV (reference sequence). The CDR3 has 13 residues. The DNA for the CDR3 is TGTGCCAGCAGTTTCTCTGCCATATCCGGCTACACCTTC. This gives the protein CASSFSAISGYTF.

The chain uses TRBV12-3 or TRBV12-4 and TRBJ1-5; 9 nucleotides agree with TRBD1. The length of the CDR3 is 15 residues. V shed 10 bases and J 5 bases; nucleotides not matched to a gene: 12. CDR3 sequence: CAIRLTGGDYQPQHF. In DNA form, the CDR3 reads TGTGCCATCAGGCTGACAGGGGGTGACTATCAGCCCCAGCATTTT.

This clonotype was counted only a few times. This chain links TRBV12-3 or TRBV12-4 with TRBJ2-2, with 7 bases identical to TRBD2. CDR3 size: 16 residues. With V trimmed by 5 bases and J by 1 base, 7 bases remained unmatched. As DNA, the CDR3 is TGTGCCAGCAGTCCAGGAGGACTAGGGAACACCGGGGAGCTGTTTTTT. Its protein product is CASSPGGLGNTGELFF.

Ten or more counts support this clonotype. The chain links TRBV6-1 to TRBJ1-5; perhaps TRBD1 as D (6 bases). Germline values: CDR1 MNHNS, CDR2 SASEGT. The CDR3 is 17 amino acids. V was cut by 5 bases and J by 0 bases, with 17 bases left in between. Here the CDR3 reads CASSPISTGLSNQPQHF. CDR3 nucleotide sequence: TGTGCCAGCAGTCCAATATCAACAGGGCTTAGCAATCAGCCCCAGCATTTT.

The chain couples TRBV30 to TRBJ1-3; no definite D call. Trimming cost V 0 bases and J 5 bases, with 5 bases left between them. The germline CDR1 and CDR2 sequences are GTSNPN and SVGIG (reference sequence). This CDR3 has 12 amino acids. CDR3 in DNA: TGTGCCTGGAGTGTAGGACGAAACACCATATATTTT. Residues: CAWSVGRNTIYF.

Ten or more counts support this clonotype. This rearrangement joins TRBV28 to TRBJ1-1; the match to TRBD1 covers 7 bases. J gave up 3 bases and V 2 bases, and 6 bases lay outside the gene matches. The CDR3 consists of 15 residues. Looked up from germline, CDR1 is MDHEN and CDR2 is SYDVKM. CDR3 nucleotides: TGTGCCAGCAGTTTACAGCCAGGGGGAGACACTGAAGCTTTCTTT. Translation: CASSLQPGGDTEAFF.

This clonotype showed up many times. CDR3 sequence: CASSLEWTLTNYGELFF. The CDR3 coding sequence is TGCGCCAGCAGCTTGGAGTGGACCCTCACTAACTACGGGGAGCTGTTTTTT. The V call is TRBV5-1, the J call TRBJ2-2; D is undetermined. Trimming removed 0 bases at V and 7 bases at J, with 19 bases between. The CDR3 contains 17 residues. Germline V CDR1 and CDR2: SGHRS, YFSETQ. The full variable domain, in which reference TRBV5-1 and TRBJ2-2 provide the parts outside the CDR3, is KAGVTQTPRYLIKTRGQQVTLSCSPISGHRSVSWYQQTPGQGLQFLFEYFSETQRNKGNFPGRFSGRQFSNSRSEMNVSTLELGDSALYLCASSLEWTLTNYGELFFGEGSRLTVL.

In regard to this clonotype: A read error may be the cause here, since a much bigger clone is one base away. This chain links TRBV6-2 or TRBV6-3 with TRBJ1-1, with D hard to call. Germline V gene data show CDR1 as MNHEY and CDR2 as SVGEGT. The CDR3 contains 12 residues. For the CDR3, the DNA is TGTGCCAACAGTGACCGTAGGGTTTCAGCTTTCTTT. Translating it yields CANSDRRVSAFF.

In its sample, this clonotype was seen many times. The chain is built from TRBV4-1 and TRBJ1-2; 7 positions match TRBD1. V lost 0 bases and J lost 2; bases outside the gene matches: 6. The CDR3 runs to 16 residues. Germline lookup yields CDR1 MGHRA and CDR2 YSYEKL. The DNA of the CDR3 is TGCGCCAGCAGCCAAGATCCGTCGACAGGGAACTATGGCTACACCTTC. It codes for CASSQDPSTGNYGYTF.

V is TRBV3-1 and J is TRBJ2-2; D is undetermined. The CDR3 consists of 14 residues. Germline lookup yields CDR1 LGHDT and CDR2 YNNKEL (reference sequence). V lost 4 bases and J 5 bases, leaving 11 bases between the germline ends. CDR3 nucleotides: TGTGCCAGCAGCCGCAGCGACCTAACCGGGGAGCTGTTTTTT. Protein product: CASSRSDLTGELFF.

This clonotype showed up many times. V and J are TRBV12-3 or TRBV12-4 and TRBJ2-7, with D maybe TRBD2 (6 bases). The CDR3 is 15 residues long. The V end lost 4 bases, the J end lost 4 bases, and 17 bases lay between the germline ends. The CDR3, as DNA: TGTGCCAGCAGTTCCCGGCTGGCGGGGTGGTACGAGCAGTACTTC. This codes for CASSSRLAGWYEQYF.

This clonotype was picked up many times. The chain combines TRBV28 with TRBJ1-5; D gene unclear. Germline V CDR1 and CDR2: MDHEN, SYDVKM. This CDR3 contains 14 residues. Trimming cost V 5 bases and J 4 bases, with 12 bases left between them. In DNA form, the CDR3 reads TGTGCCAGCAGTCCCCGAGGGTGGAATCAGCCCCAGCATTTT. Translating it yields CASSPRGWNQPQHF.

This clonotype appeared many times. The V gene is TRBV6-1, the J gene TRBJ1-1; D not certain. This CDR3 has 12 amino acids. V was shortened by 3 bases and J by 4 bases, with 6 bases between the two germline ends. From germline, CDR1 is MNHNS and CDR2 SASEGT. CDR3 sequence reads: CASSEGSTEAFF. As DNA, the CDR3 is TGTGCCAGCAGTGAGGGGTCCACTGAAGCTTTCTTT.

This clonotype was counted ten times or more. This chain joins TRBV19 and TRBJ2-2; 7 bases line up with TRBD1. This CDR3 contains 15 residues. Trimming took 5 bases from V and 4 from J; bases not matched to a gene: 7. The germline V gene encodes CDR1 LNHDA and CDR2 SQIVND (reference sequence). The CDR3 reads CASSARTGPTGELFF. The CDR3 DNA follows: TGTGCCAGTAGTGCCCGGACAGGTCCCACCGGGGAGCTGTTTTTT.

This clonotype was observed many times. The chain links TRBV10-3 to TRBJ1-2, with 7 positions matching TRBD1. Germline CDR1 is ENHRY and CDR2 is SYGVKD. The CDR3 spans 14 residues. The V segment lost 6 bases and the J segment 2 bases; nucleotides outside the gene matches: 6. Here the CDR3 DNA reads TGTGCCATCAGACCCACAGGGGACAACTATGGCTACACCTTC. It encodes CAIRPTGDNYGYTF.

About this clonotype: Because the CDR3 is missing its conserved closing phenylalanine or tryptophan, this is likely a read error. The CDR3, as DNA: TGTGCCAGCAGGGACAGGAGCTCCTATAATTCACCCCTCCACTCT. Its translation is CASRDRSSYNSPLHS. The chain combines TRBV6-4 with TRBJ1-6; TRBD1 aligns across 7 bases. CDR1 MRHNA and CDR2 SNTAGT come from the germline V gene. This CDR3 has 15 amino acids. J was trimmed by 0 bases and V by 6 bases; bases with no gene match: 2.

This clonotype has ten or more counts. The chain joins TRBV30 to TRBJ2-2, with 8 positions matching TRBD1. Germline V gene lookup returns CDR1 GTSNPN and CDR2 SVGIG (reference sequence). The junction had 5 bases not matched to a gene; V was cut back by 3 bases and J by 8 bases. The CDR3 loop spans 13 amino acids. CDR3 sequence (DNA): TGTGCCTGGAGAGCCCGGGACAGGGGGGAGCTGTTTTTT. Its protein is CAWRARDRGELFF.

This clonotype has a count of ten or more. The chain links TRBV15 to TRBJ2-2, with D possibly matching TRBD1 (6 bases). V lost 2 bases and J lost 1, with 14 bases in between. The germline CDR1 and CDR2 sequences are LNHNV and YYDKDF (reference sequence). CDR3 size: 17 residues. DNA of the CDR3: TGTGCCACCAGCAGACCCGGACAGCCGGGGAACACCGGGGAGCTGTTTTTT. Its translation is CATSRPGQPGNTGELFF.

The chain uses TRBV6-1 and TRBJ1-1; 8 nucleotides line up with TRBD1. The V and J ends lost 8 bases and 6 bases, in that order; junction bases with no gene match: 17. Per germline, CDR1 MNHNS and CDR2 SASEGT. The CDR3 is made up of 16 amino acids. CDR3 nucleotide sequence: TGTGCCAGCCTTAGGGACCAGGGGGCAGGTGGCCCTGAAGCTTTCTTT. Translating gives CASLRDQGAGGPEAFF.

There are many counts of this clonotype. The V gene is TRBV6-2 or TRBV6-3, the J gene TRBJ1-2, with a possible D match to TRBD1 (5 bases). CDR1 is MNHEY and CDR2 is SVGEGT in the germline V gene. The ends were cut back, 0 bases at V and 8 bases at J, with 13 bases in the middle. The CDR3 sequence is 14 residues long. The CDR3 DNA is TGTGCCAGCAGTTACTCGAACGGTAGGGGAGGCTACACCTTC. Protein product: CASSYSNGRGGYTF.

This clonotype occurred many times. This chain uses TRBV6-5 with TRBJ1-1; TRBD1 might be the D (6 bases). Per germline, CDR1 MNHEY and CDR2 SVGAGI. The CDR3 loop spans 12 amino acids. Trimming pared 8 bases from V and 5 bases from J, leaving 12 bases between. CDR3 DNA sequence: TGTGCCAGCGTCGGACAGTGGACTGAAGCTTTCTTT. Translating gives CASVGQWTEAFF.

The rearrangement links TRBV30 to TRBJ1-3; D is undetermined. V lost 0 bases and J 4 bases, leaving 7 bases between the germline ends. CDR3 length: 13 residues. CDR1 and CDR2 from the germline V gene are GTSNPN and SVGIG (reference sequence). CDR3 sequence: CAWSVNGGNTIYF. The CDR3 bases are TGTGCCTGGAGTGTAAACGGAGGAAACACCATATATTTT.

This clonotype was found many times. The chain couples TRBV12-3 or TRBV12-4 to TRBJ1-5; D gene ambiguous. The CDR3 covers 14 residues. The germline V and J ends were trimmed by 3 bases and 4 bases, with 10 bases remaining between them. CDR3 residues: CASSFGEPNQPQHF. The CDR3 DNA reads TGTGCCAGCAGTTTCGGGGAACCGAATCAGCCCCAGCATTTT.

This clonotype was counted ten times or more. The chain carries TRBV6-1 and TRBJ2-2; D unresolved. This CDR3 comprises 14 residues. CDR1 is MNHNS and CDR2 is SASEGT in the germline V gene. V shed 2 bases and J shed 8 bases, with 12 bases lying between them. The CDR3 bases are TGTGCCAGCAGTGAATCCCAGTGGATAGGGGAGCTGTTTTTT. Its protein is CASSESQWIGELFF.

This clonotype has only a few counts. One end of the junction fails to match germline, which may point to a read error. This chain uses TRBV7-2 with TRBJ2-2; D is perhaps TRBD2 (6 bases). The CDR3 consists of 13 residues. CDR1 SGHTA and CDR2 FQGNSA come from the germline V gene. The DNA for the CDR3 is TGTGCCAGCAGCTTATCGGGGCGCCGGGAGTTCCTTTTT. It translates to CASSLSGRREFLF.

This clonotype was detected many times. The chain uses TRBV12-3 or TRBV12-4 and TRBJ1-1; TRBD1 aligns across 10 bases. The CDR3 runs to 17 residues. The trim removed 3 bases at V and 1 base at J, leaving 8 bases unmatched. The CDR3 DNA is TGTGCCAGCAGTTTTCGGACAGGGGGTAGGAGGAACACTGAAGCTTTCTTT. Translation: CASSFRTGGRRNTEAFF.